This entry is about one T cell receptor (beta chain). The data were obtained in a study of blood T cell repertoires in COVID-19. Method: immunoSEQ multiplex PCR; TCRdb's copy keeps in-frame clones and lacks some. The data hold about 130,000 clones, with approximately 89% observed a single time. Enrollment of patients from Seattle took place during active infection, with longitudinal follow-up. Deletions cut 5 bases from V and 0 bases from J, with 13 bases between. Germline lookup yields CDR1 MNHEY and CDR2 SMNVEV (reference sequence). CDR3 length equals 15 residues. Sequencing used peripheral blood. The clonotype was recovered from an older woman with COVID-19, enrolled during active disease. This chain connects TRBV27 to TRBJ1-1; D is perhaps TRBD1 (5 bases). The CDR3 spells CASSGSGLLNTEAFF. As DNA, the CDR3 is TGTGCCAGCAGTGGTTCGGGACTCCTGAACACTGAAGCTTTCTTT.